Listed here is a single TCR beta chain. As originally analysed: The assay estimated nucleated cells by amplifying reference gene primers. Using immunoSEQ multiplex PCR, the repertoire was profiled, and TCRdb retains in-frame clones only, with some absent. V, J and clone size are taken as reported in that table, and D and trimming were inferred from the DNA itself. The table includes 100,000 to 150,000 clones, more than 85% detected once. The record originates from a study of blood T cell repertoires in COVID-19. About the study: T cells, B-cell-depleted T cells, or PBMCs supplied cDNA or gDNA.

The length of the CDR3 is 15 residues. Germline lookup yields CDR1 SEHNR and CDR2 FQNEAQ (reference sequence). The junction had 3 bases not matched to a gene; V was cut back by 0 bases and J by 8 bases. The TCR originated in a man between 60 and 75 years old with COVID-19, enrolled during active disease. The chain recombines TRBV7-9 with TRBJ2-4; 11 bases fit TRBD1. Sequenced: peripheral blood. CDR3 amino acids: CASSLAGDRGYIQYF. CDR3 DNA: TGTGCCAGCAGCTTAGCGGGGGACAGGGGGTACATTCAGTACTTC.